The rows below give T cell receptor beta chains drawn from one sample of a study of T cell responses to AZD1222 COVID-19 vaccine. Generated by immunoSEQ multiplex PCR, the TCRdb table keeps only in-frame clones and is missing some. Altogether 56,000 or so clones are present, over 70% being singletons, with the ten largest covering approximately 5.2%. The sample in question was peripheral blood, obtained 28 days after the second AZD1222 dose. The receptors were gathered from an adult who received the AZD1222 COVID-19 vaccine. The CDR3 runs from the conserved cysteine through the conserved F or W. A D gene is named only where the DNA matches it firmly. The listing skips clone size in some rows; elsewhere it reads once, few, many or a size class.

J,D,V,size,CDR3,DNA
TRBJ1-2,TRBD1,TRBV7-8,.,CASSLFRDRVHGYTF,TGTGCCAGCAGCTTATTCAGGGACAGGGTTCATGGCTACACCTTC
TRBJ2-2,.,TRBV19,.,CASSPRRDVTGELFF,TGTGCCAGTAGCCCGAGACGGGATGTAACCGGGGAGCTGTTTTTT
TRBJ1-2,.,TRBV27,.,CASSRKTGGYGYTF,TGTGCCAGCAGTCGGAAAACCGGGGGCTATGGCTACACCTTC
TRBJ2-7,.,TRBV20-1,.,CSAVTAYEQYF,TGCAGTGCGGTGACAGCTTACGAGCAGTACTTC
TRBJ1-3,.,TRBV7-2,.,CASSLAQGAAGNTIYF,TGTGCCAGCAGCTTAGCACAAGGGGCTGCTGGAAACACCATATATTTT
TRBJ2-5,.,TRBV2,.,CASKGGNTQETQYF,TGTGCCAGCAAAGGGGGGAACACGCAAGAGACCCAGTACTTC
TRBJ1-6,.,TRBV4-1,.,CASSQESGTALHF,TGCGCCAGCAGCCAAGAAAGCGGAACAGCCCTCCACTTT
TRBJ1-6,TRBD1,TRBV4-2,medium-sized,CASRPNQQGAISPLHF,TGTGCCAGCAGACCCAACCAGCAGGGGGCGATTTCACCCCTCCACTTT
TRBJ1-2,.,TRBV6-5,.,CASRLAPGGYTF,TGTGCCAGCAGACTCGCCCCAGGCGGCTACACCTTC
TRBJ1-2,.,TRBV2,once,CASSEARHLGYTF,TGTGCCAGCAGTGAAGCGCGTCACCTCGGCTACACCTTC
TRBJ1-1,.,TRBV6-5,.,CASTTVINTEAFF,TGTGCCAGCACTACGGTTATTAACACTGAAGCTTTCTTT
TRBJ2-1,.,TRBV21-1,.,CASSAQTGFNEQFF,TGTGCCAGCAGCGCTCAGACAGGGTTCAATGAGCAGTTCTTC
TRBJ1-5,.,TRBV28,once,CASSKSPGNSQPQHF,TGTGCCAGCAGTAAATCCCCAGGGAATTCTCAGCCCCAGCATTTT
TRBJ2-3,.,TRBV24-1,.,CATSDFGPTTDTQYF,TGTGCCACCAGTGATTTCGGCCCTACAACAGATACGCAGTATTTT
TRBJ2-5,.,TRBV2,.,CASSVERETQYF,TGTGCCAGCAGTGTGGAACGAGAGACCCAGTACTTC
TRBJ1-3,.,TRBV6-5,.,CASSYSARGGNTIYF,TGTGCCAGCAGTTACTCTGCCAGGGGTGGAAACACCATATATTTT
TRBJ1-5,.,TRBV2,.,CASSESPVNQPQHF,TGTGCCAGCAGTGAGTCGCCAGTCAATCAGCCCCAGCATTTT
TRBJ1-5,.,TRBV7-2,.,CASSLGGLNQPQHF,TGTGCCAGCAGCTTAGGGGGTCTCAATCAGCCCCAGCATTTT
TRBJ2-1,TRBD2,TRBV7-3,.,CASSFQLAGGSNEQFF,TGTGCCAGCAGCTTCCAGCTAGCGGGAGGCTCCAATGAGCAGTTCTTC
TRBJ2-2,TRBD2,TRBV3-1/TRBV3-2,.,CASSQGPGLAGGTGELFF,TGTGCCAGCAGCCAAGGCCCAGGGCTAGCGGGAGGGACCGGGGAGCTGTTTTTT
TRBJ2-1,TRBD2,TRBV28,.,CASRAGGLYNEQFF,TGTGCCAGTCGAGCGGGGGGCCTTTACAATGAGCAGTTCTTC
TRBJ1-2,.,TRBV12-3/TRBV12-4,.,CASSPVGTSGYTF,TGTGCCAGCAGTCCCGTGGGGACCTCTGGCTACACCTTC
TRBJ2-5,.,TRBV3-1/TRBV3-2,few,CASSQDTRREETQYF,TGTGCCAGCAGCCAAGATACTAGGCGGGAAGAGACCCAGTACTTC
TRBJ1-1,.,TRBV30,.,CAWSVWGLGETEAFF,TGTGCCTGGAGTGTTTGGGGGTTAGGTGAAACTGAAGCTTTCTTT
TRBJ2-1,TRBD2,TRBV5-4,.,CASSGGRGAPSSYNEQFF,TGTGCCAGCAGCGGCGGGAGGGGGGCCCCGAGCTCCTACAATGAGCAGTTCTTC
TRBJ2-2,.,TRBV19,once,CATTPPSDRPGELFF,TGTGCCACTACCCCCCCCTCCGACAGGCCCGGGGAGCTGTTTTTT
TRBJ1-1,.,TRBV27,.,CASSRGSIMNTEAFF,TGTGCCAGCAGTAGGGGGTCGATTATGAACACTGAAGCTTTCTTT
TRBJ2-7,TRBD2,TRBV7-2,once,CASSFAGGPVYEQYF,TGTGCCAGCAGCTTTGCGGGAGGGCCGGTTTACGAGCAGTACTTC
TRBJ2-1,TRBD1,TRBV6-5,once,CASRKTGGNEQFF,TGTGCCAGCCGCAAGACAGGGGGCAATGAGCAGTTCTTC
TRBJ1-2,.,TRBV28,.,CASSKGPRQALYYGYTF,TGTGCCAGCAGTAAGGGCCCTAGGCAGGCGCTTTACTATGGCTACACCTTC
TRBJ1-1,.,TRBV20-1,few,CSATWETEAFF,TGCAGTGCGACCTGGGAGACTGAAGCTTTCTTT
TRBJ2-6,.,TRBV15,.,CATSRGHSGANVLTF,TGTGCCACCAGCAGAGGGCACTCTGGGGCCAACGTCCTGACTTTC
TRBJ1-4,.,TRBV19,.,CASSTSGTSEKLFF,TGTGCCAGTAGTACGTCCGGGACGAGTGAAAAACTGTTTTTT
TRBJ1-2,TRBD1,TRBV5-8,.,CASRAGTGSFGYTF,TGTGCCAGCAGGGCCGGGACAGGGTCCTTTGGCTACACCTTC
TRBJ2-3,.,TRBV2,.,CASRSRGTDTQYF,TGTGCCAGCAGATCAAGGGGCACAGATACGCAGTATTTT
TRBJ1-2,.,TRBV7-2,.,CASSSGRGNGYTF,TGTGCCAGCAGCTCCGGGAGGGGGAACGGCTACACCTTC
TRBJ2-2,.,TRBV30,.,CAWSAWGRGTGELFF,TGTGCCTGGAGTGCTTGGGGGAGAGGCACCGGGGAGCTGTTTTTT
TRBJ2-5,.,TRBV2,.,CASRVRETQYF,TGTGCCAGCAGGGTTCGGGAGACCCAGTACTTC
TRBJ1-5,.,TRBV10-2,.,CASSRDGNQPQHF,TGCGCCAGCTCCCGGGACGGCAATCAGCCCCAGCATTTT
TRBJ2-6,.,TRBV27,.,CASSLGRGAGGANVLTF,TGTGCCAGCAGTTTAGGGCGCGGGGCGGGAGGGGCCAACGTCCTGACTTTC
TRBJ1-2,.,TRBV2,.,CASFRDTTNYGYTF,TGTGCCAGCTTCCGGGACACTACCAACTATGGCTACACCTTC
TRBJ2-7,.,TRBV5-4,.,CASSPAPPATDYEQYF,TGTGCCAGCAGTCCCGCGCCGCCAGCAACGGACTACGAGCAGTACTTC
TRBJ1-2,TRBD1,TRBV5-5,once,CASSLTGDLYGYTF,TGTGCCAGCAGCTTGACAGGGGATTTGTATGGCTACACCTTC
TRBJ1-5,TRBD1,TRBV6-5,.,CASRDDRVSNQPQHF,TGTGCCAGCAGGGACGACAGGGTAAGCAATCAGCCCCAGCATTTT
TRBJ1-1,.,TRBV5-8,.,CASSPGGKANTEAFF,TGTGCCAGCAGCCCGGGTGGGAAGGCGAACACTGAAGCTTTCTTT
TRBJ2-7,.,TRBV7-9,once,CASSLNSAAPYEQYF,TGTGCCAGCAGCTTAAATTCGGCAGCCCCCTACGAGCAGTACTTC
TRBJ2-2,.,TRBV15,once,CATSRAIGRGGELFF,TGTGCCACCAGCAGAGCTATTGGTCGAGGCGGGGAGCTGTTTTTT
TRBJ2-7,TRBD2,TRBV27,few,CASRATSGTYEQYF,TGTGCCAGCAGGGCCACTAGCGGAACCTACGAGCAGTACTTC
TRBJ1-3,.,TRBV3-1/TRBV3-2,once,CASSQERHSGNTIYF,TGTGCCAGCAGCCAAGAGCGTCACTCTGGAAACACCATATATTTT
TRBJ2-7,TRBD1,TRBV6-4,.,CASPSDRGRIYEQYF,TGTGCCAGCCCCTCGGACAGGGGGCGTATTTACGAGCAGTACTTC
TRBJ1-5,.,TRBV2,.,CASSDDSQPQHF,TGTGCCAGCAGTGATGACAGCCAGCCCCAGCATTTT
TRBJ1-3,.,TRBV11-2,.,CASSLARHSGNTIYF,TGTGCCAGCAGCTTAGCGCGCCACTCTGGAAACACCATATATTTT
TRBJ2-4,TRBD1,TRBV23-1,.,CASSQPSTGEANIQYF,TGCGCCAGCAGTCAGCCATCGACAGGGGAAGCAAACATTCAGTACTTC
TRBJ2-1,.,TRBV20-1,once,CSASGNVGFNEQFF,TGCAGTGCTAGTGGAAATGTGGGGTTTAATGAGCAGTTCTTC
TRBJ2-6,.,TRBV3-1/TRBV3-2,.,CASSPSGANVLTF,TGTGCCAGCAGCCCCTCTGGGGCCAACGTCCTGACTTTC
TRBJ1-5,.,TRBV6-5,once,CASKHRVDSNQPQHF,TGTGCCTCAAAGCACCGGGTGGATAGCAATCAGCCCCAGCATTTT
TRBJ1-5,TRBD1,TRBV19,.,CASSSGQGWQPQHF,TGTGCCAGTAGTTCGGGACAGGGGTGGCAGCCCCAGCATTTT
TRBJ2-7,.,TRBV6-5,.,CASSKGSAGTYEQYF,TGTGCCAGCTCGAAAGGATCGGCAGGGACCTACGAGCAGTACTTC
TRBJ1-6,.,TRBV6-5,.,CASSPPRDRAPLHF,TGTGCCAGCAGTCCCCCGAGGGATAGAGCACCCCTCCACTTT